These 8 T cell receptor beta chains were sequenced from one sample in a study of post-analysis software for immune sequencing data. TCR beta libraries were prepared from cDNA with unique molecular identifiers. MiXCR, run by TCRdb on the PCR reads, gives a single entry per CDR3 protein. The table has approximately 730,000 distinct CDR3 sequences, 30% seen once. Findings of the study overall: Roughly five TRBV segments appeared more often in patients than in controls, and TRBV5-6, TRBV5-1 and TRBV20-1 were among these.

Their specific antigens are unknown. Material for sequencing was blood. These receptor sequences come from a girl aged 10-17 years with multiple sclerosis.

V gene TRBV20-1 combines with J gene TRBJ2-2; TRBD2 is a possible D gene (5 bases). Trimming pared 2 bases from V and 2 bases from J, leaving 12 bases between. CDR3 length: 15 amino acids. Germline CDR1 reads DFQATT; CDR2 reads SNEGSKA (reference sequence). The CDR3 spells CSARSGSQNTGELFF. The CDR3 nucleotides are TGCAGTGCTAGAAGCGGTTCTCAAAACACCGGGGAGCTGTTTTTT.

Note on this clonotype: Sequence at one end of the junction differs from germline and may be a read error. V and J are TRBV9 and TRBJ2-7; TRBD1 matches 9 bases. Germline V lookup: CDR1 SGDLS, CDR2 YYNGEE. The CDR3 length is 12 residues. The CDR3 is CASSPDRGEQYF. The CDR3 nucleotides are TGCGCCAGCAGCCCGGACAGGGGCGAGCAGTACTTC.

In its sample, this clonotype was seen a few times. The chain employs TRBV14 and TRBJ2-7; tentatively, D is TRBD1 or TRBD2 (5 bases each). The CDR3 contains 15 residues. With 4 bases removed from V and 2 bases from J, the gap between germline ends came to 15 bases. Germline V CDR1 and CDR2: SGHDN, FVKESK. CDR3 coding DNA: TGTGCCAGCAGCCGAACCGGGACGGCGACCTACGAGCAGTACTTC. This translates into CASSRTGTATYEQYF.

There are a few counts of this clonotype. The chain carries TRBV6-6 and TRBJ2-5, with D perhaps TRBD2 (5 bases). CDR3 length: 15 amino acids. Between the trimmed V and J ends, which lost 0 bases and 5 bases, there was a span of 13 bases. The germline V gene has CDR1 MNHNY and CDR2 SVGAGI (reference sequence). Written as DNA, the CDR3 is TGTGCCAGCAGTTACTCCGGGGTCCTGGCGGAGACCCAGTACTTC. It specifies CASSYSGVLAETQYF.

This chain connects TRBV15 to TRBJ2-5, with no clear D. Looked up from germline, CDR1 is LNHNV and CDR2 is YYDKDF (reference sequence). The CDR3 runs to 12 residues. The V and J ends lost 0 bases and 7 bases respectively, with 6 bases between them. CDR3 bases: TGTGCCACCAGCAGAGATTTGTGGACCCAGTACTTC. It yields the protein CATSRDLWTQYF.

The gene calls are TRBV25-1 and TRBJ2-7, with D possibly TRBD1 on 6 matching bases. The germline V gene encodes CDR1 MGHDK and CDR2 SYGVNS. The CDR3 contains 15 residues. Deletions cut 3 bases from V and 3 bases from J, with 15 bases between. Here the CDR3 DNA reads TGTGCCAGCAGTGATACGACAGGCAATTACTACGAGCAGTACTTC. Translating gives CASSDTTGNYYEQYF.

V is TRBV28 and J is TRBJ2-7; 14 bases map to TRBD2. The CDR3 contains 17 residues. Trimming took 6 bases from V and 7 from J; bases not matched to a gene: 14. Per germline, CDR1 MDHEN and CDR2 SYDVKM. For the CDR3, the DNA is TGTGCCAGCAGGTACAGCCTGGGGACTAGCGGGAGATGGGAGCAGTACTTC. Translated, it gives CASRYSLGTSGRWEQYF. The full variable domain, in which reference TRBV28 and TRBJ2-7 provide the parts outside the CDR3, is DVKVTQSSRYLVKRTGEKVFLECVQDMDHENMFWYRQDPGLGLRLIYFSYDVKMKEKGDIPEGYSVSREKKERFSLILESASTNQTSMYLCASRYSLGTSGRWEQYFGPGTRLTVT.

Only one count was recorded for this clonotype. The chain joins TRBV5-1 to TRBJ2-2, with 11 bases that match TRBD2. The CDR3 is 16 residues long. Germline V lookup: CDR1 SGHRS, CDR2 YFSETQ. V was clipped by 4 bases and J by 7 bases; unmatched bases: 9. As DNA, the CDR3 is TGCGCCAGCAGCCTCTTAGCGGGAGGGCCTCACGGGGAGCTGTTTTTT. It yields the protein CASSLLAGGPHGELFF.